This T cell receptor beta chain was identified during a study of shared T cell receptors in the human thymus. This clone was picked up one time. Measured with immunoSEQ multiplex PCR; TCRdb has only the in-frame clones, and not every one. Altogether 630,000 or so clones are present, around 87% being singletons, with the ten largest covering under 0.01%. The CDR3 has 17 amino acids. Germline V gives CDR1 KGHSH, CDR2 LQKENI. V lost 2 bases and J 0 bases, leaving 16 bases between the germline ends. The sample also formed part of further work on human thymus T cells. From that second work: Related research described strongly overlapping thymic repertoires in unrelated people.

Sequences were obtained from thymocytes. The source is a boy less than two years old with a congenital heart defect. V and J are TRBV18 and TRBJ1-2, with no clear D. CDR3 amino acids: CASSPLSEPTANYGYTF. DNA for the CDR3: TGTGCCAGCTCACCATTAAGCGAACCCACGGCTAACTATGGCTACACCTTC.